This is a list of T cell receptor beta chains from one sample in a study of memory CD4+ T cells and cytomegalovirus serostatus. Repertoires were generated with immunoSEQ multiplex PCR, while TCRdb's copy carries only in-frame clones and drops some. The repertoire holds under 75,000 clones, with 60% to 85% as singletons. Specimen: memory CD4+ T cells from blood. Receptors were obtained from an adult in good health and CMV-seronegative. Some clones in this sample may be carry-over from other donors' samples. The CDR3 runs from the conserved cysteine through the conserved F or W. The order of the fields is V gene, J gene, clone size, D gene, CDR3 protein, CDR3 DNA. A D gene is named only where the DNA matches it firmly. Expanded clones are given a class, and other clones once, few, many or no size at all.

>TRBV6-6|TRBJ2-1|.|.
CASGGNGYNEQFF
TGTGCCAGCGGGGGGAACGGTTACAATGAGCAGTTCTTC
>TRBV28|TRBJ2-7|.|TRBD2
CASSPGTIPSYEQYF
TGTGCCAGCAGTCCCGGGACTATTCCCTCCTACGAGCAGTACTTC
>TRBV11-2|TRBJ2-1|.|TRBD2
CASSKGTSGNNEQFF
TGTGCCAGCAGCAAAGGGACTAGCGGAAACAATGAGCAGTTCTTC
>TRBV11-2|TRBJ2-7|.|TRBD2
CASSLYRGGYEQYF
TGTGCCAGCAGCTTATACCGCGGGGGCTACGAGCAGTACTTC
>TRBV7-9|TRBJ2-1|.|.
CATPSGSSYNEQFF
TGTGCCACCCCATCGGGGAGCTCCTACAATGAGCAGTTCTTC
>TRBV10-1|TRBJ2-1|.|.
CASSEGTRNEQFF
TGCGCCAGCAGTGAGGGCACCAGAAATGAGCAGTTCTTC
>TRBV5-1|TRBJ2-2|.|TRBD1
CASSSGQGMNTGELFF
TGCGCCAGCAGCTCGGGACAGGGGATGAACACCGGGGAGCTGTTTTTT
>TRBV5-1|TRBJ2-7|.|.
CASSRDRAFDEQYF
TGCGCCAGCAGCCGCGACAGAGCCTTTGACGAGCAGTACTTC
>TRBV18|TRBJ1-1|.|.
CASSPPSMRGNTEAFF
TGTGCCAGCTCACCACCGTCGATGAGGGGGAACACTGAAGCTTTCTTT
>TRBV19|TRBJ1-6|few|.
CASSIGGSGYNSPLHF
TGTGCCAGTAGTATCGGGGGGAGCGGGTATAATTCACCCCTCCACTTT
>TRBV11-3|TRBJ2-1|.|TRBD1
CASSGRQGAGNEQFF
TGTGCCAGCAGCGGAAGACAGGGGGCGGGGAATGAGCAGTTCTTC
>TRBV9|TRBJ2-1|few|TRBD2
CASSVGAEAGLPQFF
TGTGCCAGCAGCGTAGGTGCTGAAGCGGGATTGCCGCAGTTCTTC
>TRBV18|TRBJ2-7|.|TRBD2
CASSPSGGGLGLSEQYF
TGTGCCAGCTCACCTTCCGGGGGGGGCCTTGGTCTCTCCGAGCAGTACTTC
>TRBV30|TRBJ1-5|.|.
CAWSRGGDQPQHF
TGTGCCTGGAGTCGTGGGGGCGATCAGCCCCAGCATTTT
>TRBV18|TRBJ2-2|.|.
CASSPRPGELFF
TGTGCCAGCTCACCACGCCCCGGGGAGCTGTTTTTT
>TRBV7-9|TRBJ2-3|few|.
CASSPKRRLTDTQYF
TGTGCCAGCAGTCCTAAGCGGAGACTCACAGATACGCAGTATTTT
>TRBV4-3|TRBJ2-7|few|.
CASSHQGGEQYF
TGCGCCAGCAGCCACCAGGGGGGAGAGCAGTACTTC
>TRBV5-4|TRBJ2-1|.|TRBD2
CASSQESLRAGAYNEQFF
TGCGCCAGCAGCCAAGAGTCCCTTCGTGCGGGGGCCTACAATGAGCAGTTCTTC
>TRBV5-1|TRBJ1-1|.|TRBD1
CASSFQGEDTEAFF
TGCGCCAGCAGCTTTCAGGGGGAGGACACTGAAGCTTTCTTT
>TRBV7-8|TRBJ1-2|.|.
CASSATGLHTF
TGTGCCAGCAGCGCCACAGGGCTGCACACCTTC
>TRBV5-1|TRBJ1-1|.|.
CASSPRDTTEAFF
TGCGCCAGCAGCCCCCGGGACACCACTGAAGCTTTCTTT
>TRBV27|TRBJ2-1|.|TRBD2
CASSLLGGREYNEQFF
TGTGCCAGCAGTTTATTGGGCGGGAGGGAGTACAATGAGCAGTTCTTC
>TRBV28|TRBJ2-5|.|TRBD2
CASNGGIETQYF
TGTGCCAGCAACGGGGGGATAGAGACCCAGTACTTC
>TRBV10-3|TRBJ1-3|.|TRBD1
CAISIGQGSAGNTIYF
TGTGCCATCAGCATCGGACAGGGGAGTGCTGGAAACACCATATATTTT
>TRBV2|TRBJ2-6|.|.
CASSTTGTGANVLTF
TGTGCCAGCAGCACGACAGGAACTGGGGCCAACGTCCTGACTTTC
>TRBV20-1|TRBJ2-1|few|TRBD2
CSAGGDEQFF
TGCAGTGCTGGGGGGGATGAGCAGTTCTTC
>TRBV9|TRBJ2-2|.|TRBD2
CASSVGLAGEAGELFF
TGTGCCAGCAGCGTGGGGCTAGCGGGAGAAGCCGGGGAGCTGTTTTTT
>TRBV30|TRBJ2-2|.|.
CAWSLKGSGELFF
TGTGCCTGGAGTTTGAAGGGTTCCGGGGAGCTGTTTTTT
>TRBV30|TRBJ1-5|few|.
CAWSVSSSNQPQHF
TGTGCCTGGAGTGTCTCCAGTAGCAATCAGCCCCAGCATTTT
>TRBV30|TRBJ2-3|.|.
CAWEVDRTDTQYF
TGTGCCTGGGAAGTTGACAGAACAGATACGCAGTATTTT
>TRBV7-9|TRBJ2-2|.|.
CASSFSYGRVGAGELFF
TGTGCCAGCAGCTTTTCCTATGGCAGGGTTGGCGCCGGGGAGCTGTTTTTT
>TRBV19|TRBJ1-5|.|.
CASRDRFNQPQHF
TGTGCCAGTAGGGACAGATTTAATCAGCCCCAGCATTTT
>TRBV7-9|TRBJ2-1|.|.
CASSSFQGLNEQFF
TGTGCCAGCAGCTCGTTCCAGGGTCTCAATGAGCAGTTCTTC
>TRBV27|TRBJ1-2|.|.
CASSMGGGRYGYTF
TGTGCCAGCAGTATGGGGGGCGGACGCTATGGCTACACCTTC
>TRBV10-2|TRBJ2-1|.|TRBD2
CASLAQLAASYNEQFF
TGCGCCAGCTTAGCGCAACTAGCGGCCTCCTACAATGAGCAGTTCTTC
>TRBV2|TRBJ1-1|.|TRBD1
CASSKGQGSTEAFF
TGTGCCAGCAGTAAGGGACAGGGTTCCACTGAAGCTTTCTTT
>TRBV19|TRBJ2-3|.|.
CASSTWDGTDTQYF
TGTGCCAGTAGTACCTGGGACGGCACAGATACGCAGTATTTT
>TRBV10-3|TRBJ1-5|.|.
CATRGGGDQPQHF
TGTGCCACCAGAGGGGGAGGTGATCAGCCCCAGCATTTT
>TRBV7-9|TRBJ1-2|few|.
CASSLTRGQFDGYTF
TGTGCCAGCAGCTTAACCAGGGGCCAATTTGATGGCTACACCTTC
>TRBV2|TRBJ2-5|.|.
CASSQERGDGQTQYF
TGTGCCAGCAGCCAAGAGAGAGGGGATGGTCAGACCCAGTACTTC